Sequencing of this T cell receptor (beta chain) was carried out in a study of cytomegalovirus exposure and HLA in healthy donors. With 60 Vbeta and 13 Jbeta primers, the PCR was carried out. The method was immunoSEQ multiplex PCR; TCRdb's version includes in-frame clones alone and lacks a portion of them. The table records 100,000 or so clones, roughly three quarters of them present only once. Germline loops: CDR1 MGHRA, CDR2 YSYEKL. CDR3 size: 18 residues. With V trimmed by 0 bases and J by 7 bases, 15 bases remained unmatched. Concerning this clone: Its antigen remains unidentified.

The study's findings and limits: Per published reports, the classifier diagnosed cytomegalovirus status with high specificity and sensitivity.

J is TRBJ1-2 and V is TRBV4-1, with TRBD1 matching 9 bases. This sequence was found in a man between 35 and 55 years old in good health and CMV-seronegative. What was sequenced was PBMCs. The CDR3 DNA sequence: TGCGCCAGCAGCCAAGACCAAGCCGCCGGGACAGGGATCTGTGGCTACACCTTC. Its translation is CASSQDQAAGTGICGYTF.